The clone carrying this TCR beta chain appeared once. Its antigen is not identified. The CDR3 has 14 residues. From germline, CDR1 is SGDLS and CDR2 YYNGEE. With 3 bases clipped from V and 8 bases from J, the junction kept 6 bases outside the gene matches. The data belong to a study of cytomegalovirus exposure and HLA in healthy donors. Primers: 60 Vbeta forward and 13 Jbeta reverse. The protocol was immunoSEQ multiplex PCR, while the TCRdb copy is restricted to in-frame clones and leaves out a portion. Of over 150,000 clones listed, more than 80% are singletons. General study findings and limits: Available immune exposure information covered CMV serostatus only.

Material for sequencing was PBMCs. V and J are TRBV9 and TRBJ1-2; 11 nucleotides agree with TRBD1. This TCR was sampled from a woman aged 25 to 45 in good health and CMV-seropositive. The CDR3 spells CASSGRTGGSGYTF. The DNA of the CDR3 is TGTGCCAGCAGCGGTCGGACAGGGGGCTCAGGCTACACCTTC.